This TCR beta chain was recovered during a study of blood T cell repertoires in COVID-19. Study-wide background: Collection of acute and convalescent COVID-19 samples took place in the United States, Italy and Spain. T cells, B-cell-depleted T cells, or PBMCs supplied cDNA or gDNA.

This clone was found a few times. The repertoire was sequenced with immunoSEQ multiplex PCR; TCRdb's copy has only in-frame clones and lacks some. The top ten clones hold about 12% of a sample with roughly 130,000 clones, roughly 80% of them seen once. This CDR3 contains 15 residues. CDR1 and CDR2 from the germline V gene are MGHDK and SYGVNS. V was shortened by 1 base and J by 5 bases, with 12 bases between the two germline ends. V usage is TRBV25-1 and J usage is TRBJ1-5; D gene ambiguous. The source is a woman aged 55-69 years with acute or convalescent COVID-19. Sequenced sample: peripheral blood. CDR3 DNA sequence: TGTGCCAGCAGTGAATTGGGAGGCGACCATCAGCCCCAGCATTTT. Its protein product is CASSELGGDHQPQHF.